This TCR beta chain is drawn from a study of OX40 agonist ivuxolimab in advanced cancers. Study-level background: Dose-escalation cases comprised hepatocellular carcinoma, melanoma, renal cell or head and neck cancer. Of mixed ages from about 23 to 85 and averaging around 60 years, the group was around 78% male. Overall study findings and caveats: Among T cells, CD8+ cells averaged more expanded clones than CD4+ cells. There were also nonresponders showing low normalized T-cell clonal expansion.

As concerns this clone: As yet, its antigen is unknown.

The method was immunoSEQ multiplex PCR; TCRdb's version includes in-frame clones alone and lacks a portion of them. Of approximately 94,000 clones detected, around 90% appear once; the ten largest clones hold 0.81%. Sample: CD4+ or CD8+ T cells sorted from blood, taken in a trial of the OX40 agonist ivuxolimab. This receptor was identified in an adult with an advanced solid tumor such as melanoma, head and neck, liver or kidney cancer.

CDR3 region: CASSSGLATPGITYEQYF. CDR3 nucleotide sequence: TGTGCCAGCAGCTCCGGACTAGCAACACCGGGTATCACCTACGAGCAGTACTTC. The chain couples TRBV11-1 to TRBJ2-7; 8 nucleotides align to TRBD2. The CDR3 totals 18 residues. Germline V CDR1 and CDR2: SGHAT, FQDESV (reference sequence). Unmatched junction bases numbered 16, after V lost 4 bases and J lost 2 bases. The whole variable domain, remainder taken from reference TRBV11-1 and TRBJ2-7, is EAEVAQSPRYKITEKSQAVAFWCDPISGHATLYWYRQILGQGPELLVQFQDESVVDDSQLPKDRFSAERLKGVDSTLKIQPAELGDSAMYLCASSSGLATPGITYEQYFGPGTRLTVT.